Detailed here is one TCR beta chain. It was with random hexamers that roughly 0.5 to 1 ug RNA was reverse transcribed. TCRdb passed the immunoSEQ multiplex PCR reads through MiXCR, listing each CDR3 protein once. Of 200,000 to 300,000 distinct CDR3 sequences listed, 90% to 97% are singletons. This entry belongs to a study of CD8 T cells in Susac syndrome. Looked up from germline, CDR1 is SQVTM and CDR2 is ANQGSEA. The V gene lost 4 bases and the J gene lost 1 base, with 18 bases spanning the gap. This CDR3 is built from 16 residues. The sequence was collected from a human donor with Susac syndrome. The sequenced sample was CD4+ T cells from PBMCs. The J gene is TRBJ2-3, the V gene TRBV29-1; D unresolved. The CDR3 region has the DNA TGCAGCGTTGCCCACCTTTACGGGCAAGGCACAGATACGCAGTATTTT. Its translation: CSVAHLYGQGTDTQYF.